A selection of T cell receptor beta chains follows, all from one sample in a study of CD8 T cells in Susac syndrome. TCRdb re-called the immunoSEQ multiplex PCR reads with MiXCR, one entry per CDR3 protein. The sample includes about 120,000 distinct CDR3 sequences, approximately 96% of them seen just once. Sequences were obtained from CD8+ T cells from PBMCs. The receptors were gathered from a human donor with Susac syndrome. The conserved cysteine and the conserved F or W are not part of the CDR3 here. The order of the fields is V gene, D gene, clone size, J gene, CDR3 protein. The D gene is left open where the match is weak. Size tells how often a clone was seen (once, few, many) or the class of an expanded clone, and some rows leave it out.

TRBV9	TRBD2	-	TRBJ2-1	ASSGTSGRSNEQF
TRBV10-3	-	-	TRBJ1-5	AISDGNQPQH
TRBV27	-	-	TRBJ1-1	ASSWVRLNTEAF
TRBV9	TRBD2	-	TRBJ2-1	ASSVDTASGRYTNEQF
TRBV5-1	-	-	TRBJ1-1	ASSSPTPLMNTEAF
TRBV13	-	-	TRBJ2-1	ASSFRRTDSYNEQF
TRBV10-3	TRBD1	-	TRBJ2-7	AIRLGQGAREQY
TRBV18	TRBD2	-	TRBJ2-7	ASSRYAGGPTYEQY
TRBV24-1	-	-	TRBJ2-3	ATSGTITDTQY
TRBV6-4	-	-	TRBJ2-3	ASSLDYTTDTQY
TRBV7-6	-	-	TRBJ1-1	ASSPSEANTEAF
TRBV3-1	-	-	TRBJ2-1	ASSAPGSEQF
TRBV12-3/TRBV12-4	-	-	TRBJ1-2	ASRVSRSYGYT
TRBV5-4	-	-	TRBJ2-7	ASSLIESYEQY
TRBV29-1	TRBD2	-	TRBJ2-7	SVESGPSGRSYEQY
TRBV15	-	-	TRBJ2-2	ATSPGRGNTGELF
TRBV27	-	-	TRBJ1-1	ASSPTGPRARQGAF
TRBV11-2	TRBD1	-	TRBJ1-2	ASSQTGDTGYT
TRBV13	TRBD2	-	TRBJ2-3	ASSLAVTSEGMDTQY
TRBV6-2/TRBV6-3	TRBD2	-	TRBJ2-1	ASSFNLAGVANEQF
TRBV15	-	-	TRBJ1-5	ATSRERGRGQPQH
TRBV25-1	-	-	TRBJ2-2	ASGTGELF
TRBV9	-	once	TRBJ2-5	ASSENQETQY
TRBV20-1	TRBD2	-	TRBJ2-1	SARPMLLSGEGYEQF
TRBV4-3	TRBD2	-	TRBJ2-1	ASSRLAGDNEQF
TRBV30	-	-	TRBJ1-1	AWSLDSEAF
TRBV20-1	TRBD2	once	TRBJ2-5	SARKGLAGFQETQY
TRBV28	-	-	TRBJ1-3	ASRTGLNTIY
TRBV20-1	-	-	TRBJ2-5	SARWGQQETQY
TRBV10-2	-	-	TRBJ1-2	ASGTYGYT
TRBV28	-	-	TRBJ2-4	ASSLYGTNIQY
TRBV20-1	TRBD2	-	TRBJ2-7	SARDFRLASDYEQY
TRBV3-1	TRBD2	-	TRBJ2-7	ASSPRTSGYTYEQY
TRBV7-9	-	-	TRBJ2-7	ASSFLAPGASASYEQY
TRBV18	-	-	TRBJ2-7	ASSPPGTRNYEQY
TRBV5-1	-	-	TRBJ2-7	ASSLDPITYEQY
TRBV28	-	-	TRBJ1-6	ASSFTDVWNSPLH
TRBV6-5	-	-	TRBJ2-7	ASSYSGTLSYEQY
TRBV20-1	TRBD1	-	TRBJ1-5	SARPLGQDSNQPQH
TRBV7-9	-	-	TRBJ2-7	ASGGNYEQY
TRBV3-1	-	-	TRBJ2-2	ASSQIPGELF
TRBV7-3	TRBD2	-	TRBJ2-5	ASSLSTSSQETQY
TRBV7-9	-	-	TRBJ1-2	ASSTMTEKYGYT
TRBV5-1	-	-	TRBJ2-7	ASSFGGTSYEQY
TRBV4-1	-	few	TRBJ1-4	ASSHNILLGGYEKLF